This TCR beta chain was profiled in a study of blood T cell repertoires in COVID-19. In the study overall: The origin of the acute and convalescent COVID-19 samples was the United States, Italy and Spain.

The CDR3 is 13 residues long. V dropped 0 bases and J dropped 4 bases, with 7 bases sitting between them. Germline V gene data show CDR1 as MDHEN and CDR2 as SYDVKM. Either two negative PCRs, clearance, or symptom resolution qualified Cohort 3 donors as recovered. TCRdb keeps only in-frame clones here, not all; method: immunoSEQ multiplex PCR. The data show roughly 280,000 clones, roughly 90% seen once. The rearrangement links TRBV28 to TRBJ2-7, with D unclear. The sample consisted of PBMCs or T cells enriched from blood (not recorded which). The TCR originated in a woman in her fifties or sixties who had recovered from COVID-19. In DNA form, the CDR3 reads TGTGCCAGCAGTTTATGGGCCAAATACGAGCAGTACTTC. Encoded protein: CASSLWAKYEQYF.